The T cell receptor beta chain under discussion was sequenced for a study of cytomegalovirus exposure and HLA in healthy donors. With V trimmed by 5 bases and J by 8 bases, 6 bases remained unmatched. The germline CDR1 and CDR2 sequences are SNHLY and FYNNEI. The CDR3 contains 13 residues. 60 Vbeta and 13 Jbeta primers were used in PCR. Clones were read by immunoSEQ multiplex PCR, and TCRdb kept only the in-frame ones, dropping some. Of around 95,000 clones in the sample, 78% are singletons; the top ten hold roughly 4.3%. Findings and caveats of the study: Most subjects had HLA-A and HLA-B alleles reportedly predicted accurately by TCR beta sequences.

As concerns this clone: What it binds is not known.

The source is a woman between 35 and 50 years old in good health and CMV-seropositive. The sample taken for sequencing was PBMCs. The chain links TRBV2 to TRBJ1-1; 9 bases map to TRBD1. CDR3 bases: TGTGCCAGCAGTCAGGACAGGGGACGGGAAGCTTTCTTT. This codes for CASSQDRGREAFF.